Below, one T cell receptor beta chain is given with its context. No antigen is known for it. This sample is part of a study of cytomegalovirus exposure and HLA in healthy donors. Nominally healthy donors were sampled, though unrecorded immune exposures were likely. Trimming left V 5 bases short and J 2 bases short, with 17 bases between. In germline, CDR1 is SEHNR, CDR2 FQNEAQ (reference sequence). The CDR3 is 16 amino acids. The PCR employed 60 Vbeta primers together with 13 Jbeta primers. Using immunoSEQ multiplex PCR, the repertoire was profiled, and TCRdb retains in-frame clones only, with some absent. This sample carries about 150,000 clones, 80% to 90% of them seen once, and the ten largest clones take approximately 2.5%. The study, taken as a whole, reports: The authors later linked a missense DCLRE1C variant to TCR beta V- and J-gene trimming.

Sequencing was performed on PBMCs. The chain links TRBV7-9 to TRBJ2-3; D gene unclear. The TCR comes from a woman aged 18-29 years in good health and CMV-seronegative. CDR3 in DNA: TGTGCCAGCAGCCTCCGTGGCGCGTGGGCCACAGATACGCAGTATTTT. Amino acids: CASSLRGAWATDTQYF.